One T cell receptor beta chain is described in this entry. Its antigen is not known. This entry belongs to a study of cytomegalovirus exposure and HLA in healthy donors. Regarding the study as a whole: Researchers catalogued approximately 170 TCR beta chains as cytomegalovirus-associated.

Data came from immunoSEQ multiplex PCR; TCRdb stores just in-frame clones and leaves some out. Of 150,000 to 180,000 clones detected, just over 85% appear once; the ten largest clones hold around 2.1%. The CDR3 sequence is 15 residues long. Looked up from germline, CDR1 is LNHDA and CDR2 is SQIVND (reference sequence). With 5 bases removed from V and 0 bases from J, the gap between germline ends came to 14 bases. This clonotype originated in a human donor in good health. The rearrangement links TRBV19 to TRBJ2-7, with D possibly matching TRBD1 (6 bases). The specimen sequenced was PBMCs. CDR3 amino acids: CASSSNRANSYEQYF. Here the CDR3 DNA reads TGTGCCAGTAGTTCGAACAGGGCTAACTCCTACGAGCAGTACTTC. Filled out from reference TRBV19 and TRBJ2-7, the complete variable domain reads DGGITQSPKYLFRKEGQNVTLSCEQNLNHDAMYWYRQDPGQGLRLIYYSQIVNDFQKGDIAEGYSVSREKKESFPLTVTSAQKNPTAFYLCASSSNRANSYEQYFGPGTRLTVT.